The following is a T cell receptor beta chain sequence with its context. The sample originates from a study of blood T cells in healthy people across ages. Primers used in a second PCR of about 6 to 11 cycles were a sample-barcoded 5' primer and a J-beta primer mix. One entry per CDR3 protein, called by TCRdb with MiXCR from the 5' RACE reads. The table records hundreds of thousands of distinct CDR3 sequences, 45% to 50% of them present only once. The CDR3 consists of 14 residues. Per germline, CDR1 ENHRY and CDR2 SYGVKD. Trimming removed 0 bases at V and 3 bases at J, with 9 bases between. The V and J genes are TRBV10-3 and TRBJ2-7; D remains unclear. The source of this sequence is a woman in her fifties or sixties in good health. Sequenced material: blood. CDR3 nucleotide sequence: TGTGCCATCAGTGAGTCGACGGGCTACTACGAGCAGTACTTC. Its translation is CAISESTGYYEQYF.